This T cell receptor beta chain is drawn from a study of T cells in Graves' hyperthyroidism and ophthalmopathy. Study findings and constraints: The blood repertoire included most of the expanded thyroid clonotypes above 0.001. Ophthalmopathy cases were set apart from stable hyperthyroidism by a 13 V-J model.

The CDR3 runs 17 residues. Trimming removed 0 bases from V and 1 base from J; junction bases left unmatched: 7. Germline V lookup: CDR1 SGHNT, CDR2 YYREEE (reference sequence). This clonotype was seen a handful of times. As yet, its antigen is unknown. The investigators amplified TCR beta CDR3 regions from RNA transcripts. HTBI primers were used for first-round RT-PCR of the TCR CDR3. TCRdb used MiXCR to reprocess the multiplex PCR reads, holding one entry per CDR3 protein. The data contain a few hundred thousand distinct CDR3 sequences, about 15% of them singletons. The material sequenced was blood. The TCR originated in a woman between 25 and 40 years old with Graves' hyperthyroidism. The chain employs TRBV5-4 and TRBJ2-3, with 8 bases fitting TRBD2. CDR3 in amino acids: CASSLGGRPVGTDTQYF. The CDR3 DNA sequence: TGTGCCAGCAGCTTGGGCGGGAGGCCCGTGGGCACAGATACGCAGTATTTT.